The TCR beta chain described here comes from a study of blood T cell repertoires in COVID-19. Study in general: Acute and convalescent COVID-19 samples came from the United States, Italy and Spain. In each case, the material was cDNA or gDNA derived from T cells, B-cell-depleted T cells, or PBMCs.

Per the study methods: Nucleated cell counts were estimated from reference gene primer amplification. Sequencing was performed with immunoSEQ multiplex PCR; in TCRdb, only in-frame clones are kept and a portion is missing. That table is the source of V, J and clone size, and D and trimming were worked out from the DNA. The table records 100,000 to 150,000 clones, around 80% of them present only once. Germline trimming cut 6 bases from V and 3 bases from J; bases unmatched to any gene: 6. The CDR3 is 14 residues long. Germline CDR1 SGHTS, CDR2 YDEGEE. This receptor was identified in a man aged 70-80 years with acute or convalescent COVID-19. The chain links TRBV5-8 to TRBJ1-5, with 7 bases aligning to TRBD1. Sequenced input: peripheral blood. The CDR3 sequence is CASNRDRNNQPQHF. CDR3 DNA sequence: TGTGCCAGCAACAGGGACAGAAACAATCAGCCCCAGCATTTT. Supplemented by reference TRBV5-8 and TRBJ1-5, the full variable domain reads EAGVTQSPTHLIKTRGQQATLRCSPISGHTSVYWYQQALGLGLQFLLWYDEGEERNRGNFPPRFSGRQFPNYSSELNVNALELEDSALYLCASNRDRNNQPQHFGDGTRLSIL.